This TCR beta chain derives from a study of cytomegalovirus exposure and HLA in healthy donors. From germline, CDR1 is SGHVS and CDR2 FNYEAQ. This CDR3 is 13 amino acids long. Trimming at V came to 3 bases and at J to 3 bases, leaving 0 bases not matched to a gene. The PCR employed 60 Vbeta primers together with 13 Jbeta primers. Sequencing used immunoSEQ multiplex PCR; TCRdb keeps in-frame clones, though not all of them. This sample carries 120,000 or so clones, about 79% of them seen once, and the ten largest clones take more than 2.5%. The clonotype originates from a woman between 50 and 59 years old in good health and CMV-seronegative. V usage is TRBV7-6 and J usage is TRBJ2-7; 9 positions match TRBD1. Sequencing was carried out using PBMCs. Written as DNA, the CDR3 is TGTGCCAGCAGCTTGACAGGGGGCTACGAGCAGTACTTC. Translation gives CASSLTGGYEQYF.